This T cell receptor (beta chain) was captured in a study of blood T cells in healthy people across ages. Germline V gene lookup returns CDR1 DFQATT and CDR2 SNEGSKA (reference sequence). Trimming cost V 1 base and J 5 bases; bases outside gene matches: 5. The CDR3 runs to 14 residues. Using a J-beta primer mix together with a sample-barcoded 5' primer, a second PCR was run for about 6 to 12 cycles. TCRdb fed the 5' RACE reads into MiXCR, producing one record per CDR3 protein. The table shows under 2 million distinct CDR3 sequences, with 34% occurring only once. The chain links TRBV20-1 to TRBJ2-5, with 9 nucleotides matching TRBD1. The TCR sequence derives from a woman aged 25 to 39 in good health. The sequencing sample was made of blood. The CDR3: CSARVTGGYETQYF. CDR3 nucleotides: TGCAGTGCTAGAGTTACAGGGGGCTATGAGACCCAGTACTTC.